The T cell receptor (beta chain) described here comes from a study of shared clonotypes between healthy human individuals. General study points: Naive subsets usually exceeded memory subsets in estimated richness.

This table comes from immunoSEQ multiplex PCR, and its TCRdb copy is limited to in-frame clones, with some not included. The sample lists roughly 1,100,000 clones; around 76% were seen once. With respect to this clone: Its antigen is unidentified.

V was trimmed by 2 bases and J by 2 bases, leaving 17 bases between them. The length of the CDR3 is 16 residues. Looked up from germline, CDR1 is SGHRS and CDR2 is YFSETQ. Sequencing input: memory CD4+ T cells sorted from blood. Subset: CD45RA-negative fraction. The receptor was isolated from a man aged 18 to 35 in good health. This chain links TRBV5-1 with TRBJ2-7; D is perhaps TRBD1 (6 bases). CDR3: CASSFTGQIAPYEQYF. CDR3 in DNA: TGCGCCAGCAGCTTCACCGGACAGATTGCCCCCTACGAGCAGTACTTC. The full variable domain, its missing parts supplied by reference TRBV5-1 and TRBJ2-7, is KAGVTQTPRYLIKTRGQQVTLSCSPISGHRSVSWYQQTPGQGLQFLFEYFSETQRNKGNFPGRFSGRQFSNSRSEMNVSTLELGDSALYLCASSFTGQIAPYEQYFGPGTRLTVT.